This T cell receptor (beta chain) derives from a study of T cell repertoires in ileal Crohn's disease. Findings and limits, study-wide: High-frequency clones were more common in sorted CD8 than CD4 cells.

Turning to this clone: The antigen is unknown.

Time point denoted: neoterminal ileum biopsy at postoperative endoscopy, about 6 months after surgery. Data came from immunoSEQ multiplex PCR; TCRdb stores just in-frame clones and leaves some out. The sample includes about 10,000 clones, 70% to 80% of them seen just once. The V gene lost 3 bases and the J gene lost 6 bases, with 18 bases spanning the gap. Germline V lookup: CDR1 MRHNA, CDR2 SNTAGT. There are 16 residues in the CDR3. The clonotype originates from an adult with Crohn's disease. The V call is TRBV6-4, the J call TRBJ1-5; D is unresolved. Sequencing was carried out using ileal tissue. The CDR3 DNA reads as TGTGCCAGCAGTGAAGTTTTTACCGAGGGCGGTCAGCCCCAGCATTTT. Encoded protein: CASSEVFTEGGQPQHF.